This T cell receptor (beta chain) came from a study of T-cell reconstitution after alpha-beta-depleted transplantation in children. Unique molecular identifiers were built into the TCRbeta library. TCRdb passed the PCR reads through MiXCR, listing each CDR3 protein once. The sample has some 500,000 distinct CDR3 sequences, 15% to 20% seen once. The germline V gene has CDR1 DFQATT and CDR2 SNEGSKA (reference sequence). Trimming removed 3 bases from V and 5 bases from J, with 13 bases in between. The CDR3 is 13 residues long. The TCR was taken from a human donor who donated a stem cell graft to a child with acute lymphoblastic leukemia. The chain combines TRBV20-1 with TRBJ1-2; D gene unclear. The sample in question was PBMCs from the stem cell graft donor, obtained from the stem cell graft. The CDR3 is CSARVDARYGYTF. CDR3 nucleotide sequence: TGCAGTGCTAGGGTGGACGCCCGTTATGGCTACACCTTC.